This T cell receptor (beta chain) was observed in a study of T cells in Graves' hyperthyroidism and ophthalmopathy. This clonotype came up a few times. The TCR beta CDR3 regions underwent amplification using RNA transcripts as the source. Researchers ran a first-round RT-PCR on the TCR CDR3 using the HTBI primer set. TCRdb reprocessed the multiplex PCR reads with MiXCR, giving one entry per CDR3 protein. Altogether fewer than 650,000 distinct CDR3 sequences are present, around 15% being singletons, with the ten largest covering around 13%. Losses at the gene ends were 8 bases for V and 3 bases for J; bases not matched to a gene: 15. CDR1 and CDR2 from the germline V gene are MNHNS and SASEGT. CDR3 length: 16 residues. It was uncontrolled infection, other autoimmune disease, pregnancy or lactation that excluded patients.

The clonotype was recovered from a woman aged 40 to 55 with Graves' hyperthyroidism. Material for sequencing was blood. V is TRBV6-1 and J is TRBJ2-7; 8 bases line up with TRBD1. The CDR3 spells CASDSGPTGVHYEQYF. CDR3 in DNA: TGTGCCAGCGACAGCGGTCCGACAGGGGTTCACTACGAGCAGTACTTC.